The text below deals with one TCR beta chain. The antigen remains undetermined. This CDR3 is also generated by other DNA sequences in the sample. These data originate in a study of shared clonotypes between healthy human individuals. Study-level findings and limits: Against clonotypes common to all four donors, non-shared ones had lower generation probabilities. Among donors, the sharing of clonotypes was expected to be influenced by sequencing depth. Around 5.4% of naive CD4 clonotypes were common to a handful of donors.

All participating donors were Caucasian adults from Nashville, Tennessee. The germline V gene has CDR1 MDHEN and CDR2 SYDVKM. V lost 2 bases, J lost 1 base, and 8 bases lay in between. The CDR3 contains 14 residues. Some clones are missing from TCRdb's copy, which holds only in-frame ones; the method was immunoSEQ multiplex PCR. The sample has about 2.3 million clones; 80% to 95% are singletons. Sequencing was done on a sample of naive CD4+ T cells from PBMCs. Documented subset: CD45RA+ positively selected. The clonotype originates from a man aged 18-30 years in good health. Some clones in this sample may be carry-over from other donors' samples. This rearrangement joins TRBV28 to TRBJ2-5; either TRBD1 or TRBD2 may fit D (5 bases each). In nucleotides, the CDR3 is TGTGCCAGCAGTTTAGGGGGACGCCAAGAGACCCAGTACTTC. Translating gives CASSLGGRQETQYF.